The next 32 T cell receptor beta chains were all read from a single sample in a study of HIV-infected patients and healthy controls. The repertoire came from unfractionated whole blood and reflected all unsorted peripheral T cells. 400 to 550 ng RNA was reverse transcribed with alpha and beta constant-region primers. Alpha and beta chain libraries were made separately by chain-specific third strand synthesis with multiplexing indices. TCRdb re-called the 5' RACE reads through MiXCR, storing one row per CDR3 protein. The sample shows roughly 7,500 distinct CDR3 sequences, about 7.5% of them seen only once. Sequenced material: blood, taken before antiretroviral therapy. The receptor source for this set is an adult with HIV infection.

By sample share, this clonotype is medium-sized. The rearrangement links TRBV9 to TRBJ2-7; tentatively, D is TRBD2 (5 bases). The CDR3 runs to 15 residues. With 1 base removed from V and 1 base from J, the gap between germline ends came to 12 bases. Per germline, CDR1 SGDLS and CDR2 YYNGEE. In DNA, the CDR3 is TGTGCCAGCAGCGTATCCGGGATAAGATCCTACGAGCAGTACTTC. Protein product: CASSVSGIRSYEQYF.

By share, this clonotype counts as medium-sized. The V gene is TRBV7-9, the J gene TRBJ2-7, with 7 bases that match TRBD1. J was trimmed by 3 bases and V by 5 bases; bases with no gene match: 7. This CDR3 has 14 amino acids. Germline CDR1 and CDR2: SEHNR and FQNEAQ (reference sequence). The CDR3 protein is CASSHAGTDYEQYF. The CDR3, as DNA: TGTGCCAGCAGCCACGCCGGGACAGACTACGAGCAGTACTTC.

By sample share, this clonotype is medium-sized. This chain uses TRBV11-2 with TRBJ2-7; 8 nucleotides align to TRBD1. J gave up 6 bases and V 5 bases, and 6 bases lay outside the gene matches. The V gene's germline CDR1 is SGHAT and CDR2 FQNNGV. The CDR3 runs 13 residues. DNA of the CDR3: TGTGCCAGCAGCCCAGGACAGGGCGGCGAGCAGTACTTC. Translating gives CASSPGQGGEQYF. Variable domain in full (rest from reference TRBV11-2 and TRBJ2-7): EAGVAQSPRYKIIEKRQSVAFWCNPISGHATLYWYQQILGQGPKLLIQFQNNGVVDDSQLPKDRFSAERLKGVDSTLKIQPAKLEDSAVYLCASSPGQGGEQYFGPGTRLTVT.

This clonotype was detected ten times or more. J is TRBJ2-1 and V is TRBV5-6; no firm D call. The ends were cut back, 3 bases at V and 3 bases at J, with 19 bases in the middle. The CDR3 loop spans 17 amino acids. Germline V gives CDR1 SGHDT, CDR2 YYEEEE. The CDR3 nucleotides are TGTGCCAGCAGCTATTCAGCCCCAGTGGATATCTACAATGAGCAGTTCTTC. Protein sequence: CASSYSAPVDIYNEQFF. The full variable domain, its missing parts supplied by reference TRBV5-6 and TRBJ2-1, is DAGVTQSPTHLIKTRGQQVTLRCSPKSGHDTVSWYQQALGQGPQFIFQYYEEEERQRGNFPDRFSGHQFPNYSSELNVNALLLGDSALYLCASSYSAPVDIYNEQFFGPGTRLTVL.

This clonotype was recorded at least ten times. V gene TRBV20-1 combines with J gene TRBJ2-3, with D perhaps matching TRBD2 (6 bases). Germline values: CDR1 DFQATT, CDR2 SNEGSKA (reference sequence). With 0 bases removed from V and 2 bases from J, the gap between germline ends came to 15 bases. The CDR3 totals 16 residues. The CDR3 loop reads CSARDRAGQATDTQYF. The CDR3 coding sequence is TGCAGTGCTAGAGATAGGGCGGGGCAAGCCACAGATACGCAGTATTTT.

This clonotype is labeled medium-sized. CDR3: CASSVGGDSQPQHF. The CDR3 DNA reads TGTGCCAGCAGCGTAGGGGGGGATTCTCAGCCCCAGCATTTT. The chain has TRBV9 and TRBJ1-5, with D possibly being TRBD1 (5 bases). Trimming removed 0 bases from V and 6 bases from J, with 10 bases in between. CDR1 is SGDLS and CDR2 is YYNGEE in the germline V gene. This CDR3 region has 14 residues.

By proportion, this clonotype is medium-sized. This rearrangement joins TRBV20-1 to TRBJ1-4; D not resolved. The V gene lost 3 bases and the J gene lost 7 bases, with 6 bases spanning the gap. Germline assignment: CDR1 DFQATT and CDR2 SNEGSKA (reference sequence). The CDR3 covers 11 residues. CDR3 bases: TGCAGTGCTAGTCTCGGTGAAAAACTGTTTTTT. Translated: CSASLGEKLFF.

This clonotype is labeled medium-sized. V is TRBV3-1 and J is TRBJ1-1; 7 bases map to TRBD1. This CDR3 contains 17 residues. Unmatched junction bases numbered 13, after V lost 4 bases and J lost 2 bases. CDR1 and CDR2 from the germline V gene are LGHDT and YNNKEL (reference sequence). CDR3 sequence: CASSPVPGQKTNTEAFF. CDR3 sequence (DNA): TGTGCCAGCAGCCCCGTCCCGGGACAGAAGACTAACACTGAAGCTTTCTTT.

This clonotype was recorded at least ten times. V usage is TRBV7-2 and J usage is TRBJ1-5; 9 bases match TRBD1. Germline lookup yields CDR1 SGHTA and CDR2 FQGNSA. Unmatched junction bases numbered 8, after V lost 1 base and J lost 7 bases. This CDR3 comprises 16 residues. CDR3 nucleotide sequence: TGTGCCAGCAGCTTAGACCCGGACAGGGGATACCAGCCCCAGCATTTT. Protein: CASSLDPDRGYQPQHF. The entire variable domain, with the rest obtained from reference TRBV7-2 and TRBJ1-5, is as follows: GAGVSQSPSNKVTEKGKDVELRCDPISGHTALYWYRQSLGQGLEFLIYFQGNSAPDKSGLPSDRFSAERTGGSVSTLTIQRTQQEDSAVYLCASSLDPDRGYQPQHFGDGTRLSIL.

Many counts were recorded for this clonotype. The CDR3 DNA sequence: TGTGCCAGCAGCCCAATGACAGGGGTTTTCACAGATACGCAGTATTTT. This gives the protein CASSPMTGVFTDTQYF. J is TRBJ2-3 and V is TRBV7-9, with 8 bases aligning to TRBD1. The length of the CDR3 is 16 residues. From germline, CDR1 is SEHNR and CDR2 FQNEAQ (reference sequence). Unmatched junction bases numbered 9, after V lost 5 bases and J lost 2 bases.

The V call is TRBV11-2, the J call TRBJ1-1; 8 bases match TRBD1. After removal of 6 bases from V and 1 base from J, the junction contained 7 bases not matched to a gene. The CDR3 runs to 15 residues. In germline, CDR1 is SGHAT, CDR2 FQNNGV. CDR3 residues: CASRGGTGTNTEAFF. As DNA, the CDR3 is TGTGCCAGCAGAGGGGGGACAGGAACGAACACTGAAGCTTTCTTT.

The chain couples TRBV25-1 to TRBJ1-1, with 8 bases identical to TRBD1. The CDR3 loop spans 13 amino acids. After removal of 1 base from V and 8 bases from J, the junction contained 3 bases not matched to a gene. The germline gives CDR1 MGHDK, CDR2 SYGVNS. Written as DNA, the CDR3 is TGTGCCAGCAGTGAATTGGGGGACAGGGAAGCTTTCTTT. This sequence encodes CASSELGDREAFF.

In this sample, this clonotype turned up many times. The chain carries TRBV18 and TRBJ1-1; 11 bases agree with TRBD1. The trim removed 6 bases at V and 4 bases at J, leaving 13 bases unmatched. This CDR3 contains 17 residues. The V gene's germline CDR1 is KGHSH and CDR2 LQKENI. The DNA of the CDR3 is TGTGCCAGCTCCGACCTCGGACAGGGGGCTATAGGCACTGAAGCTTTCTTT. Translation: CASSDLGQGAIGTEAFF. The full variable domain, with the rest looked up from reference TRBV18 and TRBJ1-1, is NAGVMQNPRHLVRRRGQEARLRCSPMKGHSHVYWYRQLPEEGLKFMVYLQKENIIDESGMPKERFSAEFPKEGPSILRIQQVVRGDSAAYFCASSDLGQGAIGTEAFFGQGTRLTVV.

The J gene is TRBJ2-2, the V gene TRBV7-9; the D gene is possibly TRBD1 (6 bases). Trimming shortened V by 5 bases and J by 4 bases, and 17 bases separated the two germline ends. Germline CDR1 and CDR2: SEHNR and FQNEAQ (reference sequence). The CDR3 covers 16 residues. The CDR3 coding sequence is TGTGCCAGCAGCCAACGGACCGAACAGGGCACCGGGGAGCTGTTTTTT. Its translation: CASSQRTEQGTGELFF.

Judged by abundance, this clonotype is medium-sized (0.01 to 0.1%). V is TRBV7-9 and J is TRBJ2-5; no firm D call. Germline CDR1 and CDR2: SEHNR and FQNEAQ (reference sequence). The ends were cut back, 0 bases at V and 0 bases at J, with 5 bases in the middle. The length of the CDR3 is 14 residues. CDR3 nucleotide sequence: TGTGCCAGCAGCTTAGCAGGGAACCAAGAGACCCAGTACTTC. Protein sequence: CASSLAGNQETQYF. Looking up the rest from reference TRBV7-9 and TRBJ2-5 gives the full variable domain: DTGVSQNPRHKITKRGQNVTFRCDPISEHNRLYWYRQTLGQGPEFLTYFQNEAQLEKSRLLSDRFSAERPKGSFSTLEIQRTEQGDSAMYLCASSLAGNQETQYFGPGTRLLVL.

This clonotype was seen a few times. CDR3 loop: CSARAGLYTQYF. The DNA for the CDR3 is TGCAGTGCTAGAGCTGGGTTGTATACGCAGTATTTT. V is TRBV20-1 and J is TRBJ2-3; D gene ambiguous. The germline V gene encodes CDR1 DFQATT and CDR2 SNEGSKA (reference sequence). The CDR3 covers 12 residues. V was trimmed by 1 base and J by 7 bases, leaving 9 bases between them.

This clonotype was detected ten times or more. The chain has TRBV20-1 and TRBJ1-1; D is ambiguous. Germline CDR1 is DFQATT and CDR2 is SNEGSKA (reference sequence). CDR3 length: 14 amino acids. The V end lost 3 bases, the J end lost 0 bases, and 11 bases lay between the germline ends. CDR3 loop: CSASKRAMNTEAFF. As DNA, the CDR3 is TGCAGTGCTAGTAAGCGGGCCATGAACACTGAAGCTTTCTTT.

The V and J genes are TRBV5-6 and TRBJ2-5, with 9 bases that match TRBD2. With 5 bases clipped from V and 5 bases from J, the junction kept 7 bases outside the gene matches. This CDR3 region has 14 residues. Germline V gene lookup returns CDR1 SGHDT and CDR2 YYEEEE. The DNA for the CDR3 is TGTGCCAGCAGGATTAGCGGGAGCGGGGAGACCCAGTACTTC. It translates to CASRISGSGETQYF.

This clonotype was picked up many times. V gene TRBV20-1 combines with J gene TRBJ1-1; D is possibly TRBD1 (5 bases). The CDR3 is 13 residues long. Looked up from germline, CDR1 is DFQATT and CDR2 is SNEGSKA (reference sequence). The V end was cut by 6 bases, the J end by 8 bases, with 19 bases between. For the CDR3, the DNA is TGCAGTGCCAGACCGGGACCCCTGGGCGAAGCTTTCTTT. Amino acid sequence: CSARPGPLGEAFF.

This clonotype was picked up many times. This sequence joins TRBV6-2 or TRBV6-3 and TRBJ2-7; D is perhaps TRBD1 (5 bases). This CDR3 has 14 amino acids. From germline, CDR1 is MNHEY and CDR2 SVGEGT. Trimming pared 2 bases from V and 0 bases from J, leaving 8 bases between. For the CDR3, the DNA is TGTGCCAGCAGTTACACCCAGGGCTCCTACGAGCAGTACTTC. Translating it yields CASSYTQGSYEQYF.

This clonotype has a count of ten or more. The V call is TRBV19, the J call TRBJ1-1; no clear D. The germline gives CDR1 LNHDA, CDR2 SQIVND (reference sequence). V lost 6 bases to trimming and J lost 1 base, with 9 bases between them. CDR3 length: 13 residues. CDR3 sequence (DNA): TGTGCCAGTAGCCATCGACAGAACACTGAAGCTTTCTTT. This codes for CASSHRQNTEAFF.

This clonotype occurred a few times. The V call is TRBV12-3 or TRBV12-4, the J call TRBJ2-7; D might be TRBD2 (6 bases). CDR3 length: 13 residues. V was clipped by 2 bases and J by 6 bases, with 11 bases between them. This CDR3 reads CASSLIGGGEQYF. The DNA of the CDR3 is TGTGCCAGCAGTTTAATCGGGGGAGGCGAGCAGTACTTC.

By proportion, this clonotype is large. The chain couples TRBV6-6 to TRBJ2-3; TRBD2 agrees at 15 bases. Germline assignment: CDR1 MNHNY and CDR2 SVGAGI (reference sequence). Trimming cost V 6 bases and J 3 bases; bases outside gene matches: 10. The CDR3 has 18 amino acids. For the CDR3, the DNA is TGTGCCAGCAGCCCAGGACTAGCGGGAGGGCCGGGGACAGATACGCAGTATTTT. This translates into CASSPGLAGGPGTDTQYF.

This clonotype is judged medium-sized. The rearrangement uses TRBV29-1 and TRBJ1-1; 7 bases map to TRBD1. Germline V lookup: CDR1 SQVTM, CDR2 ANQGSEA. CDR3 length equals 11 residues. Unmatched junction bases numbered 4, after V lost 7 bases and J lost 5 bases. This chain's CDR3 is CSAGGGTEAFF. CDR3 coding DNA: TGCAGCGCAGGGGGAGGGACTGAAGCTTTCTTT.

By share, this clonotype ranks as medium-sized. The chain links TRBV6-5 to TRBJ2-7; the D call may be TRBD1 or TRBD2 (5 bases each). Germline lookup yields CDR1 MNHEY and CDR2 SVGAGI. The V end was cut by 6 bases, the J end by 2 bases, with 14 bases between. The CDR3 contains 14 residues. DNA for the CDR3: TGTGCCAGCAGCCTAGGGACGTATACCTACGAGCAGTACTTC. This codes for CASSLGTYTYEQYF.

This clonotype was seen at least ten times. This chain uses TRBV2 with TRBJ2-1, with 8 bases lining up with TRBD2. The trim removed 6 bases at V and 0 bases at J, leaving 7 bases unmatched. The CDR3 loop spans 16 amino acids. CDR1 is SNHLY, CDR2 FYNNEI, per germline. The CDR3 DNA reads as TGTGCCAGCAGGGACTTAGCGGGGAGCTCCTACAATGAGCAGTTCTTC. Protein sequence: CASRDLAGSSYNEQFF.

In its sample, this clonotype ranks as medium-sized. The chain couples TRBV11-2 to TRBJ2-1; D may be TRBD1 (5 bases). The CDR3 totals 14 residues. Germline V gene lookup returns CDR1 SGHAT and CDR2 FQNNGV. Trimming pared 3 bases from V and 2 bases from J, leaving 8 bases between. CDR3 residues: CASSFSTAYNEQFF. DNA of the CDR3: TGTGCCAGCAGCTTTTCGACAGCCTACAATGAGCAGTTCTTC.

The sample holds many counts of this clonotype. This chain connects TRBV7-2 to TRBJ2-1, with TRBD1 matching 7 bases. Germline V gene sequence: CDR1 SGHTA, CDR2 FQGNSA. The CDR3 runs 17 residues. J lost 2 bases, V lost 1 base, and 8 bases had no gene match. The CDR3 bases are TGTGCCAGCAGCTTAGTCGCAGGGGGTGAGGCCTACAATGAGCAGTTCTTC. Its translation: CASSLVAGGEAYNEQFF.

This clonotype appeared many times. V and J are TRBV7-9 and TRBJ1-4; no clear D. This CDR3 spans 14 amino acids. V was shortened by 4 bases and J by 8 bases, with 14 bases between the two germline ends. CDR1 SEHNR and CDR2 FQNEAQ come from the germline V gene (reference sequence). The CDR3 nucleotides are TGTGCCAGCAGCTCGGACGGTACAGAAGAAAAACTGTTTTTT. Its protein product is CASSSDGTEEKLFF.

There are many counts of this clonotype. The chain is built from TRBV30 and TRBJ1-2; D ambiguous. V was trimmed by 5 bases and J by 0 bases, leaving 7 bases between them. The CDR3 length is 12 residues. Germline-derived CDR1 and CDR2 are GTSNPN and SVGIG (reference sequence). CDR3 coding DNA: TGTGCCTGGTCCCTAGCTAACTATGGCTACACCTTC. Amino acid sequence: CAWSLANYGYTF. Full variable domain (rest looked up from reference TRBV30 and TRBJ1-2): SQTIHQWPATLVQPVGSPLSLECTVEGTSNPNLYWYRQAAGRGLQLLFYSVGIGQISSEVPQNLSASRPQDRQFILSSKKLLLSDSGFYLCAWSLANYGYTFGSGTRLTVV.

This clonotype has at least ten counts. The chain uses TRBV19 and TRBJ2-3; D remains unclear. The CDR3 has 14 amino acids. Germline values: CDR1 LNHDA, CDR2 SQIVND (reference sequence). Trimming took off 5 bases at V and 2 bases at J, with 11 bases between the two ends. This CDR3 reads CASSPRHFTDTQYF. The CDR3 DNA reads as TGTGCCAGTAGTCCGAGGCATTTCACAGATACGCAGTATTTT.

This clonotype was counted between two and nine times. The chain joins TRBV2 to TRBJ2-3; the match to TRBD2 covers 13 bases. CDR1 and CDR2 (germline): SNHLY, FYNNEI. The CDR3 extends over 18 amino acids. V was clipped by 7 bases and J by 2 bases; unmatched bases: 12. The CDR3 DNA reads as TGTGCCAGCACCGGACTAGCGGGGGTAACCGCCATCACAGATACGCAGTATTTT. Encoded protein: CASTGLAGVTAITDTQYF.